Listed below are T cell receptor beta chains from one sample, sequenced in a study of blood T cells in healthy people across ages. TCRdb redid the calling of the 5' RACE reads with MiXCR, one entry per CDR3 protein. The repertoire holds roughly 1,500,000 distinct CDR3 sequences, with about 40% as singletons. Sequencing used blood. The source is a young woman in good health. The CDR3 runs from the conserved cysteine through the conserved F or W. The D gene is left open where the match is weak. Clone size is stated in some rows and not others, as once, few, many or a class when expanded.

>TRBV5-1|few|TRBD1|TRBJ2-4
CASSPRTGENIQYF
TGCGCCAGCAGCCCCCGGACAGGGGAAAACATTCAGTACTTC
>TRBV2|.|.|TRBJ2-1
CASNVSYNEQFF
TGTGCCAGCAATGTTAGCTACAATGAGCAGTTCTTC
>TRBV28|few|.|TRBJ1-4
CASSLHRRGVRWRPEKLFF
TGTGCCAGCAGTTTACACCGTCGAGGGGTCCGGTGGCGCCCCGAAAAACTGTTTTTT
>TRBV12-3/TRBV12-4|few|.|TRBJ2-7
CASSHGTVGVYEQYF
TGTGCCAGCAGTCACGGGACCGTGGGAGTCTACGAGCAGTACTTC
>TRBV27|.|.|TRBJ2-7
CASSHSGAGYPYEQYF
TGTGCCAGCAGCCACTCCGGAGCGGGTTACCCCTACGAGCAGTACTTC
>TRBV28|.|TRBD2|TRBJ2-1
CASSFSGSRDEQFF
TGTGCCAGCAGTTTTAGCGGGAGTCGGGATGAGCAGTTCTTC
>TRBV3-1|.|.|TRBJ2-2
CASTPRDHNTGELFF
TGTGCCAGCACCCCTCGGGACCATAACACCGGGGAGCTGTTTTTT
>TRBV12-3/TRBV12-4|.|.|TRBJ1-1
CASSPQGLSTEAFF
TGTGCCAGCAGTCCCCAGGGGCTTAGCACTGAAGCTTTCTTT
>TRBV5-1|.|.|TRBJ2-7
CASSLETGEDEQYF
TGCGCCAGCAGCTTGGAGACAGGTGAGGACGAGCAGTACTTC
>TRBV6-2/TRBV6-3|few|.|TRBJ2-3
CASISETEDTQYF
TGTGCCAGCATCTCGGAAACGGAGGATACGCAGTATTTT
>TRBV2|few|TRBD2|TRBJ2-3
CASSGTLAGAGTDTQYF
TGTGCCAGCAGTGGCACCCTAGCGGGGGCGGGCACAGATACGCAGTATTTT
>TRBV10-3|.|TRBD2|TRBJ2-1
CAIRAGTSGRYNEQFF
TGTGCCATCAGGGCCGGGACTAGCGGGAGATACAATGAGCAGTTCTTC
>TRBV3-1|.|.|TRBJ1-1
CASSHLDKEEAFF
TGTGCCAGCAGCCACCTGGACAAAGAGGAAGCTTTCTTT
>TRBV25-1|.|TRBD1|TRBJ2-5
CASSETPTNGQGSKTQYF
TGTGCCAGCAGTGAGACCCCCACCAACGGACAGGGGTCGAAGACCCAGTACTTC
>TRBV10-3|few|TRBD1|TRBJ1-5
CAISVAAGTGTNQPQHF
TGTGCCATCAGTGTGGCAGCCGGGACAGGGACAAATCAGCCCCAGCATTTT
>TRBV2|.|.|TRBJ2-7
CASSDDMENTYEQYF
TGCGCCAGCAGTGATGACATGGAGAACACCTACGAGCAGTACTTC
>TRBV15|.|.|TRBJ2-3
CATTRDYMGATDTQYF
TGTGCCACCACCAGAGATTATATGGGGGCAACGGATACGCAGTATTTT
>TRBV4-2|few|.|TRBJ2-7
CASSQAKGAYEQYF
TGTGCCAGCAGCCAGGCTAAGGGGGCCTACGAGCAGTACTTC
>TRBV25-1|few|.|TRBJ1-2
CASSDQLGDYGYTF
TGTGCCAGCAGTGACCAGCTAGGGGACTATGGCTACACCTTC
>TRBV11-2|.|.|TRBJ2-1
CASSLNSGVNEQFF
TGTGCCAGCAGCTTAAACTCAGGGGTCAATGAGCAGTTCTTC
>TRBV27|.|.|TRBJ2-7
CAKPRDVAYEQYF
TGTGCCAAGCCCCGGGACGTTGCCTACGAGCAGTACTTC
>TRBV27|few|.|TRBJ2-7
CASSLGGSNSYEQYF
TGTGCCAGCAGTTTAGGCGGATCCAATTCCTACGAGCAGTACTTC
>TRBV28|.|TRBD1|TRBJ2-7
CASTGDRGYEQYF
TGTGCCAGCACCGGTGACAGGGGCTACGAGCAGTACTTC
>TRBV6-5|.|.|TRBJ1-6
CASSYSGQGSSYNSPLHF
TGTGCCAGCAGTTACTCCGGGCAGGGAAGCTCCTATAATTCACCCCTCCACTTT
>TRBV2|.|TRBD1|TRBJ1-2
CASRGRDSSNYGYTF
TGTGCCAGCCGAGGGAGGGACAGTTCTAACTATGGCTACACCTTC
>TRBV4-2|once|.|TRBJ2-1
CASSQEGRASSYNEQFF
TGTGCCAGCAGCCAAGAAGGTCGGGCTAGCAGCTACAATGAGCAGTTCTTC
>TRBV2|few|TRBD1|TRBJ2-7
CASTAGQASYEQYF
TGTGCCAGCACCGCGGGACAGGCTTCCTACGAGCAGTACTTC
>TRBV11-2|.|TRBD2|TRBJ2-7
CASGTGTSVEQYF
TGTGCCAGCGGTACAGGGACTAGCGTCGAGCAGTACTTC
>TRBV7-9|few|.|TRBJ2-2
CATSDRYTGELFF
TGTGCCACCTCGGACCGATACACCGGGGAGCTGTTTTTT
>TRBV27|few|TRBD2|TRBJ2-7
CASSPRPGLAGEWYEQYF
TGTGCCAGCAGTCCTCGACCGGGACTAGCGGGAGAGTGGTACGAGCAGTACTTC
>TRBV9|few|TRBD1|TRBJ1-6
CASSVGQDNSPLHF
TGCGCCAGCAGCGTGGGACAGGACAATTCACCCCTCCACTTT
>TRBV7-2|.|.|TRBJ1-1
CASSLGQVGNTEAFF
TGTGCCAGCAGCTTAGGGCAGGTTGGGAACACTGAAGCTTTCTTT
>TRBV28|.|.|TRBJ2-7
CASSFSPGQRASYEQYF
TGTGCCAGCAGTTTCTCCCCCGGACAGCGAGCGTCCTACGAGCAGTACTTC
>TRBV7-2|.|.|TRBJ2-4
CASSLPGQYNEQYF
TGTGCCAGCAGCCTCCCGGGACAATACAATGAGCAGTACTTC
>TRBV7-9|once|TRBD1|TRBJ2-5
CASSQQGVSPTQYF
TGTGCCAGCAGTCAACAGGGGGTGTCGCCGACCCAGTACTTC
>TRBV19|once|TRBD1|TRBJ2-5
CASSIGQGAETQYF
TGTGCCAGTAGTATAGGACAGGGAGCGGAGACCCAGTACTTC
>TRBV5-6|few|.|TRBJ2-5
CASSLPGAGSNQYF
TGTGCCAGCAGCTTACCGGGGGCCGGCAGTAATCAGTACTTC
>TRBV10-3|few|TRBD1|TRBJ1-2
CAIRTGGEDGYTF
TGTGCCATCAGGACAGGGGGCGAAGATGGCTACACCTTC
>TRBV20-1|few|TRBD1|TRBJ2-1
CSARGPGQGNEQFF
TGCAGTGCTAGAGGACCAGGACAGGGTAATGAGCAGTTCTTC
>TRBV18|.|TRBD2|TRBJ2-1
CASSPRASGSYNGQFF
TGTGCCAGCTCACCACGTGCTAGCGGGAGCTACAATGGGCAGTTCTTC
>TRBV6-1|few|.|TRBJ2-7
CASRREYYEQYF
TGTGCCAGCAGAAGGGAATACTACGAGCAGTACTTC
>TRBV20-1|few|TRBD2|TRBJ2-1
CSARGNGRDHNEQFF
TGCAGTGCTAGAGGGAACGGGAGGGATCACAATGAGCAGTTCTTC
>TRBV6-1|.|.|TRBJ2-3
CASSERADLIHTQYF
TGTGCCAGCAGTGAACGGGCAGACCTCATACATACGCAGTATTTT